This T cell receptor (beta chain) was recovered during a study of T-cell reconstitution after alpha-beta-depleted transplantation in children. Study outcomes and limitations: Recipient T cells and thymic progenitors that survived were the source of the high TCRbeta diversity seen at day 60 in some patients. The origin of alpha-beta T cells about two months after transplant was reportedly several hundred expanded graft clones. When one year had passed after transplant, most T-cell counts and diversity came from newly produced T cells.

CDR1 and CDR2 from the germline V gene are SGHTA and FQGTGA. Trimming at V came to 5 bases and at J to 1 base, leaving 7 bases not matched to a gene. CDR3 length: 15 residues. The table lists this clonotype with many counts. Its antigen is unidentified. Unique molecular identifiers were incorporated when the TCRbeta library was constructed. TCRdb used MiXCR to reprocess the PCR reads, holding one entry per CDR3 protein. The profile shows 440,000 or so distinct CDR3 sequences, about 45% of them singletons. The chain uses TRBV7-3 and TRBJ1-1; TRBD1 matches at 7 bases. Material: PBMCs, obtained before TCRalphabeta/CD19-depleted stem cell transplant. The TCR was taken from a girl aged 2 to 9 with aplastic anemia, due to receive a stem cell transplant. CDR3 coding DNA: TGTGCCAGCAGCATAGACAGGGCGGGGAACACTGAAGCTTTCTTT. Residues: CASSIDRAGNTEAFF.